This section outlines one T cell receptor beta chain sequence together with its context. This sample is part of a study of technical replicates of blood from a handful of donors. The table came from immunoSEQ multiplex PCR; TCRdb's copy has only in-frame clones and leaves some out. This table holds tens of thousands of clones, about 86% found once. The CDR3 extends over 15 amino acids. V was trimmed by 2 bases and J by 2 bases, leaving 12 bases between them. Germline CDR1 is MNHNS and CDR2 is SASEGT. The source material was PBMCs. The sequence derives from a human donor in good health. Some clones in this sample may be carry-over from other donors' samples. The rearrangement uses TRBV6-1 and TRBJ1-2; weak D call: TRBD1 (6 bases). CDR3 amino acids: CASSETPGQNYGYTF. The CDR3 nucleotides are TGTGCCAGCAGTGAAACTCCGGGACAAAACTATGGCTACACCTTC.